This T cell receptor (beta chain) derives from a study of memory CD4+ T cells and cytomegalovirus serostatus. Study details: This sample comes from healthy Belgian adults, fewer than ten CMV seropositive, 24 seronegative.

Note on this clone: Antigen unknown.

Method: immunoSEQ multiplex PCR; TCRdb's copy keeps in-frame clones and lacks some. The sample consists of about 42,000 clones, 78% of them appearing once. This CDR3 region has 13 residues. Germline CDR1 is SGHRS and CDR2 is YFSETQ. Between the trimmed V and J ends, which lost 7 bases and 7 bases, there was a span of 12 bases. The study, taken as a whole, reports: A US-trained random forest predicted CMV serostatus with median AUC around 0.9.

The sort gate was single viable CD3+CD4+CD8-CD45RO+ cells for memory CD4+ T cells. The V call is TRBV5-1, the J call TRBJ1-6, with D hard to call. The sample comprised memory CD4+ T cells from blood. The sequence derives from an adult in good health and CMV-seronegative. The CDR3 region is CASSRAGNSPLHF. The CDR3 DNA is TGCGCCAGCTCAAGGGCGGGAAATTCACCCCTCCACTTT.